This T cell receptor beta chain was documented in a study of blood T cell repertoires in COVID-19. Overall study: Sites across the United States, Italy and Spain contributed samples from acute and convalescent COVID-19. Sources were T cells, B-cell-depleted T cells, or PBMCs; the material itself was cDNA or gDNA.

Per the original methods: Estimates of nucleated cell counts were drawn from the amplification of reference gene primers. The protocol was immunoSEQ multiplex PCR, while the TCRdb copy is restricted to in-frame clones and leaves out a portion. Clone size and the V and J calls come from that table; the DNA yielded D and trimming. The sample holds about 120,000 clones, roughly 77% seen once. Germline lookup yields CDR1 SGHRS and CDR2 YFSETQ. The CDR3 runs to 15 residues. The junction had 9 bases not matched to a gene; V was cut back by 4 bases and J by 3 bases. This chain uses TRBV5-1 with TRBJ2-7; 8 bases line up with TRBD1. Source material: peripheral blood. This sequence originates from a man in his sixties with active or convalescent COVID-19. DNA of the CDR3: TGCGCCAGCAGCCCCCCGGGACAGGTCTTCTACGAGCAGTACTTC. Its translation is CASSPPGQVFYEQYF. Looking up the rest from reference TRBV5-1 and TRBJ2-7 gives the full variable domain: KAGVTQTPRYLIKTRGQQVTLSCSPISGHRSVSWYQQTPGQGLQFLFEYFSETQRNKGNFPGRFSGRQFSNSRSEMNVSTLELGDSALYLCASSPPGQVFYEQYFGPGTRLTVT.